Following are 22 T cell receptor beta chains from one sample sequenced in a study of CD8 T cells in Susac syndrome. RNA totalling about 0.45 to 1 ug underwent reverse transcription with random hexamers. TCRdb re-derived calls from the immunoSEQ multiplex PCR reads in MiXCR, one entry per CDR3 protein. In the table there are fewer than 250,000 distinct CDR3 sequences, approximately 95% of which are singletons. Sequenced: CD4+ T cells from PBMCs. The origin of the receptors is a human donor in good health.

V and J are TRBV20-1 and TRBJ2-2; tentatively, D is TRBD2 (5 bases). Germline CDR1 reads DFQATT; CDR2 reads SNEGSKA (reference sequence). V shed 3 bases and J shed 4 bases, with 9 bases lying between them. This CDR3 has 13 residues. CDR3 amino acids: CSASQTITGELFF. The CDR3 bases are TGCAGTGCTAGTCAGACTATCACCGGGGAGCTGTTTTTT.

This clonotype was detected only once. The chain carries TRBV19 and TRBJ2-3; 9 nucleotides match TRBD2. Germline V gene data show CDR1 as LNHDA and CDR2 as SQIVND (reference sequence). The CDR3 extends over 18 amino acids. V trimming: 3 bases; J trimming: 6 bases; junction bases outside the gene matches: 16. The CDR3 nucleotides read TGTGCCAGTAGTATTGGGTTGGCGCCTAGCGGGGCTCCCGATACGCAGTATTTT. Translated: CASSIGLAPSGAPDTQYF.

The chain is built from TRBV5-1 and TRBJ2-2; no firm D call. The CDR3 has 15 amino acids. Germline-derived CDR1 and CDR2 are SGHRS and YFSETQ. The germline V and J ends were trimmed by 1 base and 0 bases, with 7 bases remaining between them. In nucleotides, the CDR3 is TGCGCCAGCAGCTTGACTGCGGCGAACACCGGGGAGCTGTTTTTT. Translated, it gives CASSLTAANTGELFF.

V is TRBV5-5 and J is TRBJ1-2; TRBD1 matches at 8 bases. CDR3 size: 14 residues. Germline CDR1 reads SGHKS; CDR2 reads YYEKEE (reference sequence). The junction had 10 bases not matched to a gene; V was cut back by 4 bases and J by 8 bases. This chain's CDR3 is CASSGSYRGKGYTF. The CDR3 coding sequence is TGTGCCAGCAGCGGAAGCTACAGGGGGAAGGGCTACACCTTC.

The rearrangement uses TRBV6-1 and TRBJ2-5, with 7 bases lining up with TRBD1. The CDR3 is made up of 16 amino acids. CDR1 and CDR2 from the germline V gene are MNHNS and SASEGT. The junction had 12 bases not matched to a gene; V was cut back by 7 bases and J by 1 base. The CDR3 bases are TGTGCCAGCACCGAAGACAGGGCTCACCTCCAAGAGACCCAGTACTTC. Encoded protein: CASTEDRAHLQETQYF.

The rearrangement joins TRBV7-9 to TRBJ1-2, with TRBD1 matching 9 bases. The CDR3 covers 13 residues. Germline lookup yields CDR1 SEHNR and CDR2 FQNEAQ (reference sequence). V lost 6 bases, J lost 4 bases, and 3 bases stayed unmatched. The CDR3 bases are TGTGCCAGCAGACCGGGACAGGGCTATGGCTACACCTTC. Translation gives CASRPGQGYGYTF.

This chain links TRBV2 with TRBJ2-3; D not resolved. Trimming shortened V by 6 bases and J by 1 base, and 14 bases separated the two germline ends. The length of the CDR3 is 15 residues. Looked up from germline, CDR1 is SNHLY and CDR2 is FYNNEI. CDR3 region: CASSITQVRTDTQYF. The CDR3 DNA is TGTGCCAGCAGCATTACCCAGGTTCGCACAGATACGCAGTATTTT.

This chain uses TRBV12-3 or TRBV12-4 with TRBJ2-6; D gene unclear. V gave up 6 bases and J gave up 2 bases, with 5 bases separating them. This CDR3 has 13 residues. The CDR3 nucleotides are TGTGCCAGCAGCCGCGCTGGGGCCAACGTCCTGACTTTC. Translation: CASSRAGANVLTF.

DNA of the CDR3: TGTGCCAGCAGAAAAGGGGGGAATTCACCCCTCCACTTT. Its protein product is CASRKGGNSPLHF. This chain uses TRBV6-2 or TRBV6-3 with TRBJ1-6; D is perhaps TRBD1 (6 bases). This CDR3 has 13 residues. The V end lost 6 bases, the J end lost 7 bases, and 10 bases lay between the germline ends. Germline V lookup: CDR1 MNHEY, CDR2 SVGEGT.

The gene calls are TRBV7-9 and TRBJ1-2; D remains ambiguous. V lost 3 bases, J lost 6 bases, and 11 bases lay in between. Germline CDR1 SEHNR, CDR2 FQNEAQ (reference sequence). This CDR3 comprises 13 residues. CDR3 sequence: CASSFLGRDGYTF. Written as DNA, the CDR3 is TGTGCCAGCAGCTTTTTGGGTAGGGATGGCTACACCTTC.

This clonotype was observed a single time. The V gene is TRBV7-2, the J gene TRBJ2-1, with no clear D. Germline values: CDR1 SGHTA, CDR2 FQGNSA. V was shortened by 4 bases and J by 5 bases, with 6 bases between the two germline ends. The CDR3 totals 12 residues. CDR3 sequence (DNA): TGTGCCAGCAGCTCCCCCAACAATGAGCAGTTCTTC. It codes for CASSSPNNEQFF. Full variable domain (missing parts from reference TRBV7-2 and TRBJ2-1): GAGVSQSPSNKVTEKGKDVELRCDPISGHTALYWYRQSLGQGLEFLIYFQGNSAPDKSGLPSDRFSAERTGGSVSTLTIQRTQQEDSAVYLCASSSPNNEQFFGPGTRLTVL.

The sample holds one count of this clonotype. The CDR3 is CASSLEKRVGGGYTF. DNA for the CDR3: TGCGCCAGCAGCTTGGAAAAAAGGGTAGGAGGTGGCTACACCTTC. The chain is built from TRBV5-1 and TRBJ1-2; the D is unclear. Trimming removed 0 bases from V and 7 bases from J, with 16 bases in between. The CDR3 consists of 15 residues. Germline loops: CDR1 SGHRS, CDR2 YFSETQ. Supplemented by reference TRBV5-1 and TRBJ1-2, the full variable domain reads KAGVTQTPRYLIKTRGQQVTLSCSPISGHRSVSWYQQTPGQGLQFLFEYFSETQRNKGNFPGRFSGRQFSNSRSEMNVSTLELGDSALYLCASSLEKRVGGGYTFGSGTRLTVV.

This chain joins TRBV2 and TRBJ1-1; D unresolved. Germline CDR1 and CDR2: SNHLY and FYNNEI. The V end was cut by 7 bases, the J end by 0 bases, with 9 bases between. This CDR3 contains 13 residues. CDR3 region: CASIRDMNTEAFF. CDR3 coding DNA: TGTGCCAGCATTCGGGATATGAACACTGAAGCTTTCTTT.

CDR3 sequence (DNA): TGTGCCAGCAGTTCCCCGACAGGGCTAAGTGGTAATCAGCCCCAGCATTTT. As protein: CASSSPTGLSGNQPQHF. The rearrangement joins TRBV28 to TRBJ1-5, with 7 bases fitting TRBD1. The CDR3 has 17 amino acids. Germline values: CDR1 MDHEN, CDR2 SYDVKM. Trimming took 4 bases from V and 4 from J; bases not matched to a gene: 13.

The chain uses TRBV5-1 and TRBJ2-2; 7 positions agree with TRBD1. Germline CDR1 SGHRS, CDR2 YFSETQ. The V segment lost 4 bases and the J segment 4 bases; nucleotides outside the gene matches: 7. This CDR3 has 15 amino acids. CDR3 sequence (DNA): TGCGCCAGCAGCCACGCTGGGACAGTCACCGGGGAGCTGTTTTTT. Amino acid sequence: CASSHAGTVTGELFF.

The V and J genes are TRBV6-2 or TRBV6-3 and TRBJ2-7; D ambiguous. V lost 6 bases to trimming and J lost 2 bases, with 17 bases between them. CDR3 length equals 15 residues. Germline-derived CDR1 and CDR2 are MNHEY and SVGEGT. DNA of the CDR3: TGTGCCAGCAGAGGTGTGGGTCCCACGCCCTACGAGCAGTACTTC. Amino acid sequence: CASRGVGPTPYEQYF.

J is TRBJ2-1 and V is TRBV20-1, with 8 positions matching TRBD1. Germline V gene sequence: CDR1 DFQATT, CDR2 SNEGSKA (reference sequence). The ends lost 6 bases at V and 7 bases at J; junction bases unmatched: 11. The CDR3 sequence is 14 residues long. The CDR3 loop is CSAGDRRGRNEQFF. For the CDR3, the DNA is TGCAGTGCCGGGGACCGCAGGGGGCGAAATGAGCAGTTCTTC.

J is TRBJ1-2 and V is TRBV7-2, with no clear D. The V gene's germline CDR1 is SGHTA and CDR2 FQGNSA. This CDR3 has 14 residues. Deletions cut 0 bases from V and 0 bases from J, with 5 bases between. CDR3 protein: CASSLAKANYGYTF. The CDR3 DNA reads TGTGCCAGCAGCTTAGCGAAGGCTAACTATGGCTACACCTTC.

This CDR3 is CASSQDGGTGANVLTF. CDR3 nucleotides: TGTGCCAGCAGCCAAGACGGGGGGACTGGGGCCAACGTCCTGACTTTC. The chain combines TRBV4-2 with TRBJ2-6; the match to TRBD2 covers 7 bases. Trimming took 0 bases from V and 2 from J; bases not matched to a gene: 1. CDR3 length equals 16 residues. Germline-derived CDR1 and CDR2 are LGHNA and YNFKEQ.

This chain joins TRBV3-1 and TRBJ2-7; D assignment may be TRBD1 or TRBD2 (5 bases each). The CDR3 runs 13 residues. V was pared by 4 bases and J by 6 bases, with 13 bases between. From germline, CDR1 is LGHDT and CDR2 YNNKEL (reference sequence). CDR3 in amino acids: CASSPTWGSEQYV. CDR3 coding DNA: TGTGCCAGCAGCCCGACGTGGGGGAGCGAGCAGTACGTC.

V and J are TRBV20-1 and TRBJ1-1, with D unclear. Trimming shortened V by 5 bases and J by 0 bases, and 10 bases separated the two germline ends. Germline assignment: CDR1 DFQATT and CDR2 SNEGSKA (reference sequence). CDR3 length equals 13 residues. For the CDR3, the DNA is TGCAGTGCTCCGTCGACCGTGAACACTGAAGCTTTCTTT. Its translation is CSAPSTVNTEAFF.

This sequence joins TRBV7-9 and TRBJ1-2, with D possibly being TRBD1 (5 bases). The CDR3 loop spans 14 amino acids. The germline V gene encodes CDR1 SEHNR and CDR2 FQNEAQ (reference sequence). With 5 bases removed from V and 6 bases from J, the gap between germline ends came to 16 bases. The CDR3: CASSGHRGSDGYTF. The CDR3 nucleotides read TGTGCCAGCAGCGGCCACCGGGGGTCAGATGGCTACACCTTC.